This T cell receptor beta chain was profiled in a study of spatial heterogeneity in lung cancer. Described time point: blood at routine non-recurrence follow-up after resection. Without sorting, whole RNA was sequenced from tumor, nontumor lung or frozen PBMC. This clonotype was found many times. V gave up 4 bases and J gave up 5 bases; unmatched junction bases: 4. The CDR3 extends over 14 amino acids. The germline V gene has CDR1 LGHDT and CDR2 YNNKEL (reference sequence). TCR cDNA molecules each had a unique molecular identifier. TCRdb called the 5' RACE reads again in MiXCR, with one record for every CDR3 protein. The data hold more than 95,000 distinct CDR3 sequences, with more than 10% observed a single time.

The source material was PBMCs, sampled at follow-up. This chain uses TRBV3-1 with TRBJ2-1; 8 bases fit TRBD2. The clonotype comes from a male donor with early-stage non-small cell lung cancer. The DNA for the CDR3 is TGTGCCAGCAGCCTCCGGACTAGCCACAATGAGCAGTTCTTC. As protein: CASSLRTSHNEQFF.